The entry below describes one T cell receptor (beta chain). What it recognizes is unknown. This sample was included in a study of cytomegalovirus exposure and HLA in healthy donors. General study points: Excluded were some V segments that proved indistinguishable, including TRBV6-2 and TRBV6-3. In an earlier analysis, in 540 or so donors, most V segments appeared productive either ~87% or ~30% of the time.

The PCR contained 60 Vbeta and 13 Jbeta primers. The method was immunoSEQ multiplex PCR; TCRdb's version includes in-frame clones alone and lacks a portion of them. The sample records 150,000 to 200,000 clones, over 80% being singletons. Per germline, CDR1 GTSNPN and CDR2 SVGIG (reference sequence). J was trimmed by 6 bases and V by 0 bases; bases with no gene match: 6. This CDR3 comprises 15 residues. Source material: PBMCs. This receptor was taken from a middle-aged man in good health and CMV-seronegative. The J gene is TRBJ1-5, the V gene TRBV30; 9 bases are shared with TRBD1. CDR3 protein: CAWSVSTGGGQPQHF. The DNA for the CDR3 is TGTGCCTGGAGTGTTTCCACAGGGGGCGGTCAGCCCCAGCATTTT.